These 20 T cell receptor beta chains came from one sample sequenced in a study of shared clonotypes between healthy human individuals. Clones were sequenced by immunoSEQ multiplex PCR, and TCRdb holds only the in-frame ones, with some missing. The profile shows a few million clones, 92% of them singletons. The specimen was naive CD4+ T cells from PBMCs. The sample's subset: CD45RA+ positively selected. Receptors were obtained from a man aged 18 to 30 in good health. Some clones in this sample may be carry-over from other donors' samples.

V usage is TRBV7-2 and J usage is TRBJ1-2; 9 bases match TRBD1. V lost 10 bases, J lost 3 bases, and 6 bases stayed unmatched. There are 13 residues in the CDR3. Germline assignment: CDR1 SGHTA and CDR2 FQGNSA. The CDR3, as DNA: TGTGCCACCTCGAGGGACAGGGACTATGGCTACACCTTC. It yields the protein CATSRDRDYGYTF.

The chain combines TRBV20-1 with TRBJ2-2, with unresolved D. Trimming cost V 5 bases and J 6 bases, with 7 bases left between them. This CDR3 contains 11 residues. CDR1 and CDR2 (germline): DFQATT, SNEGSKA (reference sequence). The DNA of the CDR3 is TGCAGTGCTCCCGGGTCCGGGGAGCTGTTTTTT. Its protein is CSAPGSGELFF.

This chain links TRBV29-1 with TRBJ2-1; D may match TRBD1 or TRBD2 (5 bases each). V lost 4 bases and J 0 bases, leaving 13 bases between the germline ends. CDR1 and CDR2 (germline): SQVTM, ANQGSEA. The CDR3 loop spans 15 amino acids. In DNA form, the CDR3 reads TGCAGCGTTGGAGGGGACCAGAGCTCCTACAATGAGCAGTTCTTC. This codes for CSVGGDQSSYNEQFF.

This clone was seen more than once but under ten times. The V and J genes are TRBV27 and TRBJ1-4, with 8 bases fitting TRBD1. V gave up 6 bases and J gave up 5 bases; unmatched junction bases: 2. Germline V gene data show CDR1 as MNHEY and CDR2 as SMNVEV (reference sequence). This CDR3 contains 13 residues. CDR3 protein: CASSRTGNEKLFF. CDR3 DNA: TGTGCCAGCAGCCGGACAGGGAATGAAAAACTGTTTTTT.

Details on this clone: Other DNA sequences in this sample translate to the same CDR3. This chain uses TRBV18 with TRBJ2-7; 7 bases are a match to TRBD2. Trimming cost V 1 base and J 6 bases; bases outside gene matches: 6. The CDR3 sequence is 14 residues long. Germline V CDR1 and CDR2: KGHSH, LQKENI. The CDR3 coding sequence is TGTGCCAGCTCACCACGGGAGGGAGGTGGCGAGCAGTACTTC. Protein sequence: CASSPREGGGEQYF.

This clone was observed once. The chain employs TRBV18 and TRBJ2-7, with 12 bases identical to TRBD2. CDR1 KGHSH and CDR2 LQKENI come from the germline V gene. The CDR3 length is 16 residues. V trimming: 3 bases; J trimming: 0 bases; junction bases outside the gene matches: 3. DNA of the CDR3: TGTGCCAGCTCACCCAGGACTAGCGGGACCTCCTACGAGCAGTACTTC. Its translation is CASSPRTSGTSYEQYF.

The chain combines TRBV19 with TRBJ1-3, with no clear D. The CDR3 runs to 14 residues. Per the germline V gene, CDR1 is LNHDA and CDR2 is SQIVND (reference sequence). V was shortened by 4 bases and J by 0 bases, with 7 bases between the two germline ends. The DNA for the CDR3 is TGTGCCAGTAGTACCCAAAGCTCTGGAAACACCATATATTTT. Translation gives CASSTQSSGNTIYF.

This clone was counted once. The DNA of the CDR3 is TGTGCCAGCAGCCCCCAGTCTCGCACAGATACGCAGTATTTT. Its protein is CASSPQSRTDTQYF. The genes are TRBV9 and TRBJ2-3; no clear D. V was cut by 4 bases and J by 1 base, with 10 bases left in between. Germline V lookup: CDR1 SGDLS, CDR2 YYNGEE. The CDR3 has 14 amino acids. Full variable domain (remainder filled in from reference TRBV9 and TRBJ2-3): DSGVTQTPKHLITATGQRVTLRCSPRSGDLSVYWYQQSLDQGLQFLIQYYNGEERAKGNILERFSAQQFPDLHSELNLSSLELGDSALYFCASSPQSRTDTQYFGPGTRLTVL.

The chain links TRBV6-1 to TRBJ1-1; 9 nucleotides match TRBD1. CDR1 and CDR2 from the germline V gene are MNHNS and SASEGT. With V trimmed by 7 bases and J by 3 bases, 9 bases remained unmatched. This CDR3 has 15 amino acids. CDR3 amino acids: CASNTQDRGYTEAFF. The CDR3 nucleotides read TGTGCCAGCAATACCCAGGACAGGGGATACACTGAAGCTTTCTTT.

This clone has just one count. The rearrangement joins TRBV2 to TRBJ1-5; 9 bases fit TRBD1. The CDR3 sequence is 16 residues long. CDR1 is SNHLY and CDR2 is FYNNEI in the germline V gene. Germline trimming cut 7 bases from V and 4 bases from J; bases unmatched to any gene: 11. CDR3 region: CASNYPGQGVNQPQHF. The CDR3 DNA follows: TGTGCCAGCAATTACCCGGGACAGGGTGTAAATCAGCCCCAGCATTTT.

As to this clone: This specimen includes other DNA sequences encoding the same CDR3. The chain employs TRBV2 and TRBJ1-2, with TRBD1 as a possible D gene (5 bases). V dropped 5 bases and J dropped 4 bases, with 5 bases sitting between them. The germline V gene encodes CDR1 SNHLY and CDR2 FYNNEI. There are 11 residues in the CDR3. CDR3 nucleotides: TGTGCCAGCAGTACAGGCTATGGCTACACCTTC. Its protein is CASSTGYGYTF.

The chain is built from TRBV30 and TRBJ2-4, with a possible D match to TRBD1 (7 bases). This CDR3 spans 14 amino acids. Trimming removed 4 bases at V and 3 bases at J, with 13 bases between. The germline gives CDR1 GTSNPN, CDR2 SVGIG (reference sequence). This chain's CDR3 is CAWTAQGGKNIQYF. DNA for the CDR3: TGTGCCTGGACAGCTCAGGGGGGCAAAAACATTCAGTACTTC.

V is TRBV19 and J is TRBJ1-3; 7 bases match TRBD1. CDR1 is LNHDA and CDR2 is SQIVND in the germline V gene (reference sequence). V dropped 10 bases and J dropped 5; count of bases not matched to a gene: 11. This CDR3 region has 14 residues. CDR3 DNA sequence: TGTGCCACGAGGGACAGCCTCGGAAGAAACACCATATATTTT. Translation gives CATRDSLGRNTIYF.

The genes are TRBV29-1 and TRBJ2-7; either TRBD1 or TRBD2 may fit D (5 bases each). In germline, CDR1 is SQVTM, CDR2 ANQGSEA. Trimming stripped 4 bases from V and 2 bases from J, with 12 bases between. The CDR3 has 13 residues. CDR3 nucleotide sequence: TGCAGCGTTGTCGGGACCCATACCTACGAGCAGTACTTC. It yields the protein CSVVGTHTYEQYF.

The chain links TRBV5-6 to TRBJ2-2, with D tentatively TRBD1 or TRBD2 (5 bases each). Germline CDR1 SGHDT, CDR2 YYEEEE. The CDR3 is made up of 15 amino acids. The V gene lost 1 base and the J gene lost 10 bases, with 17 bases spanning the gap. CDR3 coding DNA: TGTGCCAGCAGCTTGCTGGCAGGGTCTGGACTGGAGCTGTTTTTT. Encoded protein: CASSLLAGSGLELFF.

This rearrangement joins TRBV30 to TRBJ2-3; 7 bases align to TRBD2. Trimming took 0 bases from V and 2 from J; bases not matched to a gene: 5. Germline CDR1 is GTSNPN and CDR2 is SVGIG (reference sequence). The CDR3 runs to 15 residues. The CDR3, as DNA: TGTGCCTGGAGTGTACGGCTAGCGGTCACAGATACGCAGTATTTT. Translation gives CAWSVRLAVTDTQYF.

This chain uses TRBV7-9 with TRBJ2-5; 8 bases align to TRBD2. The CDR3 consists of 15 residues. Germline-derived CDR1 and CDR2 are SEHNR and FQNEAQ (reference sequence). V was clipped by 8 bases and J by 1 base; unmatched bases: 9. The CDR3 DNA reads as TGTGCCAGCGGAGAAGCGGGGGCGGCCCAAGAGACCCAGTACTTC. Encoded protein: CASGEAGAAQETQYF.

The chain has TRBV5-1 and TRBJ1-1; D is unresolved. Between the trimmed V and J ends, which lost 7 bases and 6 bases, there was a span of 10 bases. This CDR3 has 11 residues. Germline V lookup: CDR1 SGHRS, CDR2 YFSETQ. CDR3 in amino acids: CASAPGAEAFF. The CDR3 nucleotides are TGCGCCAGCGCTCCTGGGGCTGAAGCTTTCTTT.

The V gene is TRBV11-2, the J gene TRBJ1-4, with D unresolved. Germline lookup yields CDR1 SGHAT and CDR2 FQNNGV. The germline V and J ends were trimmed by 3 bases and 7 bases, with 18 bases remaining between them. The CDR3 totals 16 residues. For the CDR3, the DNA is TGTGCCAGCAGCTTTGGACGGCGGCGAGAAGGTGAAAAACTGTTTTTT. It translates to CASSFGRRREGEKLFF.

This clone was found once. The chain has TRBV7-3 and TRBJ2-5; TRBD2 aligns across 8 bases. The CDR3 loop spans 14 amino acids. The V segment lost 5 bases and the J segment 5 bases; nucleotides outside the gene matches: 7. Germline-derived CDR1 and CDR2 are SGHTA and FQGTGA. In DNA form, the CDR3 reads TGTGCCAGCAGCGCTAGCGGGTCCCGGGAGACCCAGTACTTC. Translation: CASSASGSRETQYF. Full variable domain (rest looked up from reference TRBV7-3 and TRBJ2-5): GAGVSQTPSNKVTEKGKYVELRCDPISGHTALYWYRQSLGQGPEFLIYFQGTGAADDSGLPNDRFFAVRPEGSVSTLKIQRTERGDSAVYLCASSASGSRETQYFGPGTRLLVL.